This note documents a single T cell receptor (beta chain) sequence. Its target is not known. The sample originates from a study of blood T cells in healthy people across ages. A second PCR of roughly 7 to 11 cycles used a sample-barcoded 5' primer and a J-beta primer mix. TCRdb ran MiXCR on the 5' RACE reads and lists one entry per CDR3 protein. The sample lists about 800,000 distinct CDR3 sequences; 55% to 70% were seen once. Samples had at least 6 million PBMCs isolated from them. Broader study findings: Changes seen in expanded clonotypes were possibly confounded by donor CMV status left unknown. As naive T cell percentage varied, TCR beta diversity correlated strongly with it. It was held that the diversity estimates obtained from one million T cells were underestimates.

CDR3 length equals 11 residues. V lost 3 bases, J lost 9 bases, and 11 bases lay in between. Germline assignment: CDR1 DFQATT and CDR2 SNEGSKA (reference sequence). The sequence derives from a man aged 25-45 years in good health. The rearrangement joins TRBV20-1 to TRBJ2-5, with D perhaps matching TRBD2 (5 bases). Specimen: blood. The CDR3 coding sequence is TGCAGTGCTAGGGTTGTGGAGGCCCAGTACTTC. Translation gives CSARVVEAQYF.